The 3 T cell receptor beta chains below were found in one sample sequenced in a study of T cell responses to AZD1222 COVID-19 vaccine. The repertoire was sequenced with immunoSEQ multiplex PCR; TCRdb's copy has only in-frame clones and lacks some. Of fewer than 100,000 clones in the sample, roughly 89% were seen once. Sequencing used peripheral blood, obtained on day 0 of AZD1222 vaccination. The receptors were sampled from an adult in good health.

The chain joins TRBV5-1 to TRBJ2-2; 7 bases line up with TRBD1. Germline V lookup: CDR1 SGHRS, CDR2 YFSETQ. The CDR3 extends over 15 amino acids. J was trimmed by 1 base and V by 4 bases; bases with no gene match: 4. The CDR3 coding sequence is TGCGCCAGCAGCCCGGACAGGTGGAACACCGGGGAGCTGTTTTTT. Amino acids: CASSPDRWNTGELFF. The full variable domain, its missing parts supplied by reference TRBV5-1 and TRBJ2-2, is KAGVTQTPRYLIKTRGQQVTLSCSPISGHRSVSWYQQTPGQGLQFLFEYFSETQRNKGNFPGRFSGRQFSNSRSEMNVSTLELGDSALYLCASSPDRWNTGELFFGEGSRLTVL.

The chain joins TRBV9 to TRBJ2-7, with no clear D. The germline V gene has CDR1 SGDLS and CDR2 YYNGEE. V lost 3 bases and J 10 bases, leaving 20 bases between the germline ends. This CDR3 comprises 14 residues. The CDR3 spells CASSGSVGPSEQYF. In nucleotides, the CDR3 is TGTGCCAGCAGCGGAAGCGTGGGCCCATCGGAACAGTACTTC. Variable domain in full (rest from reference TRBV9 and TRBJ2-7): DSGVTQTPKHLITATGQRVTLRCSPRSGDLSVYWYQQSLDQGLQFLIQYYNGEERAKGNILERFSAQQFPDLHSELNLSSLELGDSALYFCASSGSVGPSEQYFGPGTRLTVT.

Only one count was recorded for this clone. This chain joins TRBV15 and TRBJ1-2; tentative D call: TRBD1 (5 bases). This CDR3 has 16 residues. Per the germline V gene, CDR1 is LNHNV and CDR2 is YYDKDF (reference sequence). The V gene lost 0 bases and the J gene lost 2 bases, with 13 bases spanning the gap. The CDR3 DNA is TGTGCCACCAGCAGAGATATTTGGCAGGGAAACTATGGCTACACCTTC. Its protein is CATSRDIWQGNYGYTF.